A selection of T cell receptor beta chains follows, all from one sample in a study of cytomegalovirus exposure and HLA in healthy donors. Produced via immunoSEQ multiplex PCR; TCRdb's table is partial and in-frame only. The sample has approximately 120,000 clones, 73% seen once. The sample consisted of PBMCs. The receptor source for this set is a man aged 40-49 years in good health and CMV-seronegative. Each CDR3 is given with its conserved first and last residue. D genes are given only for firm matches.

>TRBV20-1|TRBJ1-2|-
CSGEGGYTF
>TRBV10-2|TRBJ2-7|-
CASRTLSSYEQYF
>TRBV6-5|TRBJ1-3|-
CASRTDRNSGNTIYF
>TRBV5-1|TRBJ2-5|-
CASSLTGIPVETQYF
>TRBV15|TRBJ2-7|-
CATSREYGGSYEQYF
>TRBV4-3|TRBJ1-5|-
CASSQGWQGDQPQHF
>TRBV6-1|TRBJ1-3|-
CASSEAGGDTIYF
>TRBV5-6|TRBJ1-1|-
CASSLFVVGTSRTEAFF
>TRBV2|TRBJ1-5|TRBD1
CASSEHAGGVQPQHF
>TRBV7-8|TRBJ2-2|-
CASIPSRRESTGELFF
>TRBV11-2|TRBJ2-1|TRBD2
CASSLTSGRYNEQFF
>TRBV7-2|TRBJ1-6|-
CASSPSSGNSSPLHF
>TRBV5-4|TRBJ2-2|TRBD2
CASSLRLAGPTGELFF
>TRBV7-2|TRBJ1-6|TRBD1
CASSSRRQGYNSPLHF
>TRBV27|TRBJ2-1|-
CASREGQPYNEQFF
>TRBV29-1|TRBJ2-3|TRBD2
CSKSQSSGGRTDTQYF
>TRBV6-6|TRBJ1-6|-
CASKGGYNSPLHF
>TRBV6-1|TRBJ1-1|-
CASSEVQGNAEAFF
>TRBV7-3|TRBJ1-6|-
CASSVNSDSPLHF
>TRBV2|TRBJ2-7|TRBD2
CASSEYGLAGLDEQYF
>TRBV19|TRBJ2-7|TRBD1
CASSIGTGEYEQYF
>TRBV5-1|TRBJ1-3|TRBD1
CASSSFGTGAGNTIYF
>TRBV5-6|TRBJ1-6|-
CASSFVGVNYNSPLHF
>TRBV27|TRBJ1-5|-
CASSFQGQHHSNQPQHF
>TRBV7-9|TRBJ2-5|-
CASSGGTGETQYF